This T cell receptor beta chain was found in a study of T cell responses to AZD1222 COVID-19 vaccine (dated by TCRdb to the early 2020s). Background on the whole study: AZD1222 recipients whose second dose came at about 4 weeks and those whose second dose came at about 12 weeks were combined into one group, since spike-specific TCR depth and breadth did not differ between the two schedules. Enrollment into the trials was organized by age into subgroups of 18-55, 56-69 and 70-plus years, and those subgroups contained approximately 150, 30 and 60 TCR-sequenced participants, respectively. TCR sequencing covered over 230 trial participants: 207 given two doses of AZD1222 and around 25 given two doses of MenACWY control vaccine. General findings and caveats noted by the study authors: Nearly half of unique spike-specific TCRs reportedly recognized epitopes outside regions mutated in the B.1.351 and B.1.1.7 variants. CD4 TCRs associated with the vaccine covered the entire spike protein, and the dominant responses were in regions 160-218 and 743-854. Participants were mostly white British and included more females than males, and it was suggested by the authors that clonal diversity may have been underestimated. Conclusions about previously exposed vaccinees were limited because only six AZD1222 recipients were SARS-CoV-2 seropositive at baseline. In the small 56-69-year group, the increase in depth fell short of significance, most likely because of low power. After two AZD1222 doses, spike-specific TCR breadth and depth were significantly higher than at day 0 and than in MenACWY recipients. Because no day 14 peak-response samples were available, the repertoires could be characterized only after the peak T cell response.

Notes on this clone: Its antigen has not been determined. No much larger clone is present one base from it, and per-base qualities are unavailable.

The CDR3 regions of human TCRbeta chains were subjected to immunosequencing. The source study handled its data this way. TCRs in the repertoires were compared against a reference library of SARS-CoV-2-specific TCRs that had been generated with the MIRA antigen-specificity platform. Breadth was defined as the fraction of unique TCRs that were SARS-CoV-2-associated. Depth was defined as the fraction of total T cells that were SARS-CoV-2-associated. Using the MIRA data, every spike-specific TCR was mapped to the spike region that the TCR reacted to and assigned to either a CD4 or a CD8 class. Log10-transformed breadth and depth values were compared by one-way ANOVA with Sidak's multiple comparisons tests. The clones in this table, taken by TCRdb from immuneACCESS, are in-frame only. Not every clone is retained; where verified, under half of the shortfall comes from an unresolved V gene, and the cause of the rest is unknown. V, J and clone size are those of that table, while D and trimming were read from the DNA. Recorded for this sample are around 84,000 clones; around 90% of them occurred a single time. The top ten constitute roughly 5.8% of the sample.

Sample time point, as interpreted from the label and publication: baseline before first vaccination. Vaccinee samples came from UK trials COV001 and COV002, including a single-blind randomized controlled phase 2/3 trial of AZD1222 (ChAdOx1 nCoV-19) in healthy adults. For TCRbeta chain sequencing, PBMC samples were collected from trial participants at day 0 and at day 28 after the second dose. This TCR was sampled from an adult in good health. The sample consisted of peripheral blood, taken on day 0 of AZD1222 vaccination.

The CDR3 reads as follows: CASSLRTGGLTNEKLFF. The DNA sequence is given as TGTGCCAGCAGTCTGAGGACAGGGGGTTTAACTAATGAAAAACTGTTTTTT. The rearrangement combines TRBV9 with TRBJ1-4, with 10 central nucleotides matching TRBD1. The germline V gene specifies SGDLS as CDR1 and YYNGEE as CDR2. V is cut back by 5 bases and J by 1 base, with 8 bases in the junction unmatched. Reading from cysteine to phenylalanine, the CDR3 counts 17 amino acids. Just CDR3 DNA is preserved here, 51 bases in frame from base 1.